What follows are 26 T cell receptor beta chains derived from one specimen sequenced in a study of shared clonotypes between healthy human individuals. Produced via immunoSEQ multiplex PCR; TCRdb's table is partial and in-frame only. The sample has about a million clones; 70% to 80% are singletons. Sequencing used memory CD4+ T cells from PBMCs. Stated subset: CD45RA-negative fraction. These receptor sequences come from a man aged 18-30 years in good health. Some clones in this sample may be carry-over from other donors' samples.

V and J are TRBV6-1 and TRBJ1-2; D is unclear. Germline V gives CDR1 MNHNS, CDR2 SASEGT. V shed 7 bases and J shed 0 bases, with 12 bases lying between them. The CDR3 is 14 amino acids. The CDR3 DNA sequence: TGTGCCAGCAAATCTCAAGCCACTAACTATGGCTACACCTTC. Its translation is CASKSQATNYGYTF.

As for this clone: The same CDR3 arises from other DNA sequences in this sample as well. The chain joins TRBV28 to TRBJ1-4, with no clear D. Germline CDR1 and CDR2: MDHEN and SYDVKM. The CDR3 totals 13 residues. The ends were cut back, 2 bases at V and 4 bases at J, with 5 bases in the middle. CDR3 loop: CASSLRRNEKLFF. The CDR3 DNA reads TGTGCCAGCAGTTTAAGACGTAATGAAAAACTGTTTTTT. The full variable domain, its missing parts supplied by reference TRBV28 and TRBJ1-4, is DVKVTQSSRYLVKRTGEKVFLECVQDMDHENMFWYRQDPGLGLRLIYFSYDVKMKEKGDIPEGYSVSREKKERFSLILESASTNQTSMYLCASSLRRNEKLFFGSGTQLSVL.

The V and J genes are TRBV5-4 and TRBJ1-1; D remains ambiguous. V was pared by 5 bases and J by 6 bases, with 14 bases between. Looked up from germline, CDR1 is SGHNT and CDR2 is YYREEE (reference sequence). This CDR3 is 13 amino acids long. CDR3 amino acids: CASSPIGVAEAFF. Here the CDR3 DNA reads TGTGCCAGCAGTCCCATCGGGGTCGCTGAAGCTTTCTTT.

The V gene is TRBV5-5, the J gene TRBJ1-2, with 7 bases fitting TRBD1. The junction had 8 bases not matched to a gene; V was cut back by 3 bases and J by 0 bases. The germline CDR1 and CDR2 sequences are SGHKS and YYEKEE (reference sequence). The CDR3 is 16 amino acids. This chain's CDR3 is CASSYGTVGANYGYTF. The CDR3 DNA sequence: TGTGCCAGCAGCTACGGGACAGTTGGCGCTAACTATGGCTACACCTTC.

A single count supports this clone. The J gene is TRBJ2-1, the V gene TRBV29-1, with TRBD2 identical over 10 bases. CDR1 SQVTM and CDR2 ANQGSEA come from the germline V gene. V was clipped by 2 bases and J by 6 bases; unmatched bases: 4. This CDR3 contains 14 residues. The DNA of the CDR3 is TGCAGCGTTGAATGGAGCGGGAGGGCCAATGAGCAGTTCTTC. It codes for CSVEWSGRANEQFF.

Of note for this clone: At the DNA level, this CDR3 is encoded by other sequences in the same sample as well. V usage is TRBV7-3 and J usage is TRBJ2-5, with no clear D. The CDR3 is 13 amino acids. V was trimmed by 5 bases and J by 3 bases, leaving 10 bases between them. Germline CDR1 and CDR2: SGHTA and FQGTGA. The CDR3 reads CASSPTREETQYF. Here the CDR3 DNA reads TGTGCCAGCAGCCCTACTCGAGAAGAGACCCAGTACTTC.

This chain joins TRBV15 and TRBJ1-1; 8 nucleotides agree with TRBD1. V dropped 4 bases and J dropped 6; count of bases not matched to a gene: 10. CDR1 LNHNV and CDR2 YYDKDF come from the germline V gene (reference sequence). This CDR3 comprises 15 residues. The CDR3 here is CATSKPGTGNPEAFF. CDR3 in DNA: TGTGCCACCAGCAAACCCGGGACAGGTAACCCTGAAGCTTTCTTT.

J is TRBJ2-7 and V is TRBV28; D may be TRBD1 (5 bases). Trimming removed 5 bases at V and 2 bases at J, with 10 bases between. Germline values: CDR1 MDHEN, CDR2 SYDVKM. The CDR3 extends over 13 amino acids. CDR3 protein: CASSLGRTYEQYF. In DNA form, the CDR3 reads TGTGCCAGCAGTCTGGGGCGGACCTACGAGCAGTACTTC.

The CDR3 reads CASSYGNAGDHEQYF. In nucleotides, the CDR3 is TGTGCCAGCAGTTATGGAAATGCAGGGGACCACGAGCAGTACTTC. The V gene is TRBV6-9, the J gene TRBJ2-7; TRBD1 might be the D (6 bases). Germline V gene sequence: CDR1 MNHGY, CDR2 SVAAGI. V was shortened by 2 bases and J by 5 bases, with 16 bases between the two germline ends. The CDR3 sequence is 15 residues long.

Concerning this clone itself: In the same sample, other DNA sequences code for this CDR3. The rearrangement links TRBV7-2 to TRBJ2-1, with 9 positions matching TRBD1. With V trimmed by 2 bases and J by 4 bases, 3 bases remained unmatched. Germline-derived CDR1 and CDR2 are SGHTA and FQGNSA. The CDR3 has 15 amino acids. The CDR3 protein is CASSLRDRAYNEQFF. The CDR3 DNA reads as TGTGCCAGCAGCTTACGGGACAGGGCATACAATGAGCAGTTCTTC.

The rearrangement links TRBV5-1 to TRBJ2-5; D not certain. There are 15 residues in the CDR3. Trimming left V 4 bases short and J 4 bases short, with 17 bases between. Looked up from germline, CDR1 is SGHRS and CDR2 is YFSETQ. CDR3 bases: TGCGCCAGCAGCGGACCCCCCAGCCCCGGAGAGACCCAGTACTTC. Translating gives CASSGPPSPGETQYF. The whole variable domain, remainder taken from reference TRBV5-1 and TRBJ2-5, is KAGVTQTPRYLIKTRGQQVTLSCSPISGHRSVSWYQQTPGQGLQFLFEYFSETQRNKGNFPGRFSGRQFSNSRSEMNVSTLELGDSALYLCASSGPPSPGETQYFGPGTRLLVL.

A single count supports this clone. The chain recombines TRBV11-2 with TRBJ1-5; D gene uncertain. The V gene's germline CDR1 is SGHAT and CDR2 FQNNGV. Trimming took off 5 bases at V and 4 bases at J, with 9 bases between the two ends. The CDR3 loop spans 13 amino acids. CDR3 nucleotide sequence: TGTGCCAGCAGCCCGACAACAAATCAGCCCCAGCATTTT. Residues: CASSPTTNQPQHF.

DNA for the CDR3: TGTGCCAGCAGCCGTACCGAAAATCCGGGACGGGGAGCCTACGAGCAGTACTTC. As protein: CASSRTENPGRGAYEQYF. The V gene is TRBV21-1, the J gene TRBJ2-7. TRBV21-1 is reported as a pseudogene. This CDR3 is built from 18 residues.

The chain is built from TRBV5-6 and TRBJ1-3; D might be TRBD1 (6 bases). Per germline, CDR1 SGHDT and CDR2 YYEEEE. The V end lost 1 base, the J end lost 2 bases, and 10 bases lay between the germline ends. The CDR3 covers 15 residues. The CDR3 bases are TGTGCCAGCAGCTTGCGCGGGGGCACTGGAAACACCATATATTTT. As protein: CASSLRGGTGNTIYF.

In its sample, this clone was seen many times. Other nucleotide sequences from this sample produce the same CDR3. The chain employs TRBV7-3 and TRBJ2-3; 7 positions agree with TRBD2. The CDR3 has 14 residues. CDR1 is SGHTA and CDR2 is FQGTGA in the germline V gene. After removal of 2 bases from V and 4 bases from J, the junction contained 3 bases not matched to a gene. The CDR3 bases are TGTGCCAGCAGCTTAGGGCTAGCGGCAGATACGCAGTATTTT. Amino acid sequence: CASSLGLAADTQYF. Using reference TRBV7-3 and TRBJ2-3 for the parts outside the CDR3, the full variable domain is GAGVSQTPSNKVTEKGKYVELRCDPISGHTALYWYRQSLGQGPEFLIYFQGTGAADDSGLPNDRFFAVRPEGSVSTLKIQRTERGDSAVYLCASSLGLAADTQYFGPGTRLTVL.

This rearrangement joins TRBV29-1 to TRBJ2-3, with a possible D match to TRBD2 (6 bases). The length of the CDR3 is 15 residues. Germline V gene sequence: CDR1 SQVTM, CDR2 ANQGSEA. Between the trimmed V and J ends, which lost 4 bases and 2 bases, there was a span of 16 bases. The CDR3 DNA reads as TGCAGCGTTGGTGGGACTCGGACTTTCACAGATACGCAGTATTTT. Amino acid sequence: CSVGGTRTFTDTQYF.

V is TRBV7-2 and J is TRBJ2-1; D gene uncertain. The CDR3 is 14 residues long. Germline V gene lookup returns CDR1 SGHTA and CDR2 FQGNSA. V lost 5 bases, J lost 7 bases, and 15 bases lay in between. The CDR3 DNA sequence: TGTGCCAGCAGCGCACCGGTGCTACGGAATGAGCAGTTCTTC. Amino acids: CASSAPVLRNEQFF.

In this sample, this clone turned up once. This chain links TRBV30 with TRBJ2-3; 9 bases map to TRBD2. Germline V gene sequence: CDR1 GTSNPN, CDR2 SVGIG (reference sequence). J gave up 2 bases and V 4 bases, and 7 bases lay outside the gene matches. The CDR3 consists of 15 residues. The CDR3 loop is CAWTKGLAPTDTQYF. The CDR3 region has the DNA TGTGCCTGGACTAAGGGACTAGCTCCCACAGATACGCAGTATTTT.

On this clone itself: The same CDR3 is also encoded by other DNA sequences in this sample. The chain employs TRBV7-2 and TRBJ2-1; 7 positions agree with TRBD2. CDR3 size: 15 residues. V lost 1 base and J lost 2; bases outside the gene matches: 2. The germline V gene has CDR1 SGHTA and CDR2 FQGNSA. In DNA, the CDR3 is TGTGCCAGCAGCTTAGTAGCGGGTCCCTACAATGAGCAGTTCTTC. It encodes CASSLVAGPYNEQFF.

This chain connects TRBV6-1 to TRBJ1-2; possible D gene TRBD1, 5 bases. This CDR3 region has 15 residues. V lost 2 bases, J lost 8 bases, and 18 bases lay in between. Germline CDR1 MNHNS, CDR2 SASEGT. CDR3 sequence reads: CASSESWGEIPGYTF. The CDR3 DNA reads TGTGCCAGCAGTGAATCTTGGGGGGAGATCCCGGGCTACACCTTC.

This rearrangement joins TRBV28 to TRBJ2-7; perhaps TRBD2 as D (6 bases). V gave up 5 bases and J gave up 0 bases, with 20 bases separating them. This CDR3 region has 17 residues. Germline loops: CDR1 MDHEN, CDR2 SYDVKM. The CDR3 loop reads CASSQTAGSGISYEQYF. CDR3 sequence (DNA): TGTGCCAGCAGTCAAACCGCGGGTAGCGGCATCTCCTACGAGCAGTACTTC.

The chain recombines TRBV5-1 with TRBJ1-3; a weak D match, TRBD1 (6 bases). Trimming left V 5 bases short and J 4 bases short, with 16 bases between. There are 15 residues in the CDR3. CDR1 is SGHRS and CDR2 is YFSETQ in the germline V gene. The CDR3 region is CASSLIGGSGNTIYF. The CDR3 coding sequence is TGCGCCAGCAGTTTGATAGGGGGTTCCGGAAACACCATATATTTT.

A word on this clone: Distinct nucleotide sequences in the sample also encode this CDR3. The chain joins TRBV18 to TRBJ2-7, with 8 bases fitting TRBD2. Germline assignment: CDR1 KGHSH and CDR2 LQKENI. This CDR3 spans 16 amino acids. The V gene end was trimmed by 6 bases and the J gene end by 2 bases; junction bases not matched to a gene: 12. In DNA form, the CDR3 reads TGTGCCAGCTCGTCTCTAGCGGGCGGAGGGACCTACGAGCAGTACTTC. This codes for CASSSLAGGGTYEQYF.

Only one count was recorded for this clone. CDR3 sequence (DNA): TGCGCCAGCAGCTTCAGGGCGACTGGACGATTAGAGACCCAGTACTTC. It encodes CASSFRATGRLETQYF. The chain recombines TRBV5-1 with TRBJ2-5, with D possibly matching TRBD1 (5 bases). The CDR3 extends over 16 amino acids. Looked up from germline, CDR1 is SGHRS and CDR2 is YFSETQ. V was shortened by 2 bases and J by 4 bases, with 18 bases between the two germline ends.

In the case of this clone: Other DNA sequences within the sample encode an identical CDR3. The V gene is TRBV29-1, the J gene TRBJ2-5; D ambiguous. V was clipped by 4 bases and J by 2 bases, with 8 bases between them. The germline V gene has CDR1 SQVTM and CDR2 ANQGSEA. The CDR3 runs to 12 residues. CDR3 region: CSVATAQETQYF. CDR3 bases: TGCAGCGTTGCCACAGCACAAGAGACCCAGTACTTC.

V gene TRBV29-1 combines with J gene TRBJ1-1; D is uncertain. CDR1 is SQVTM, CDR2 ANQGSEA, per germline. The CDR3 totals 12 residues. Trimming took 7 bases from V and 4 from J, leaving 13 bases between them. CDR3 protein: CSDWRVSTEAFF. The DNA of the CDR3 is TGCAGCGACTGGAGGGTAAGCACTGAAGCTTTCTTT.